The 11 T cell receptor beta chains below come from one sample, sequenced in a study of blood T cell repertoires in COVID-19. Using immunoSEQ multiplex PCR, the repertoire was profiled, and TCRdb retains in-frame clones only, with some absent. Counted here are tens of thousands of clones, nearly 80% occurring once; the ten biggest clones make up 6.3%. The source material was peripheral blood. These TCRs come from a man aged 70-80 years with COVID-19, enrolled during active disease.

CDR3 in amino acids: CASSYSRSSYEQYF. In DNA form, the CDR3 reads TGTGCCAGCAGTTACTCGCGGAGCTCCTACGAGCAGTACTTC. V gene TRBV6-5 combines with J gene TRBJ2-7; D uncertain. Trimming shortened V by 0 bases and J by 0 bases, and 6 bases separated the two germline ends. This CDR3 is built from 14 residues. Germline CDR1 and CDR2: MNHEY and SVGAGI.

In the case of this clone: At one boundary the junction diverges from the germline segment, which might be a read error. The chain carries TRBV12-3 or TRBV12-4 and TRBJ2-4, with D tentatively TRBD2 (6 bases). The CDR3 is made up of 12 amino acids. The CDR3 region has the DNA TGTGCCAGCAGTTTCGATCGGCGGGGCGGTAACTTC. This sequence encodes CASSFDRRGGNF.

This clone was seen more than once but under ten times. The chain has TRBV5-1 and TRBJ2-5; TRBD2 matches 9 bases. V trimming: 4 bases; J trimming: 7 bases; junction bases outside the gene matches: 8. The length of the CDR3 is 14 residues. Germline-derived CDR1 and CDR2 are SGHRS and YFSETQ. In DNA, the CDR3 is TGCGCCAGCAGCAGACTAGCGGAGACCGTGACCCAGTACTTC. Translating gives CASSRLAETVTQYF.

This CDR3 reads CASRGAGAHQETQYF. The CDR3, as DNA: TGCGCCAGCAGGGGAGCGGGGGCCCACCAAGAGACCCAGTACTTC. The chain links TRBV5-1 to TRBJ2-5; TRBD2 matches 8 bases. Germline V gene data show CDR1 as SGHRS and CDR2 as YFSETQ. V shed 5 bases and J 0 bases; nucleotides not matched to a gene: 6. The CDR3 spans 15 residues.

This clone was observed a single time. The V gene is TRBV2, the J gene TRBJ1-5, with a tentative D call TRBD1 (6 bases). Germline loops: CDR1 SNHLY, CDR2 FYNNEI. Between the trimmed V and J ends, which lost 0 bases and 7 bases, there was a span of 16 bases. This CDR3 contains 16 residues. CDR3 sequence (DNA): TGTGCCAGCAGTGAAGCTCGGGGGGCGCGATCCCAGCCCCAGCATTTT. Its protein product is CASSEARGARSQPQHF.

V gene TRBV28 combines with J gene TRBJ2-1; D may be TRBD2 (6 bases). V gave up 3 bases and J gave up 2 bases, with 11 bases separating them. CDR1 and CDR2 from the germline V gene are MDHEN and SYDVKM. CDR3 length: 15 residues. This CDR3 reads CASSLAGSAYNEQFF. The DNA for the CDR3 is TGTGCCAGCAGTTTGGCGGGATCCGCCTACAATGAGCAGTTCTTC.

V and J are TRBV6-2 or TRBV6-3 and TRBJ1-1; D is uncertain. The germline V and J ends were trimmed by 4 bases and 6 bases, with 12 bases remaining between them. This CDR3 spans 13 amino acids. Germline assignment: CDR1 MNHEY and CDR2 SVGEGT. CDR3 protein: CASSFRTGSEAFF. CDR3 coding DNA: TGTGCCAGCAGTTTCAGGACTGGGTCTGAAGCTTTCTTT.

CDR3 region: CASSEAVSATNEKLFF. CDR3 coding DNA: TGTGCCAGCAGCGAGGCGGTCAGTGCAACTAATGAAAAACTGTTTTTT. This chain joins TRBV5-8 and TRBJ1-4; the D is unclear. The CDR3 is 16 amino acids. V lost 4 bases to trimming and J lost 0 bases, with 13 bases between them. Per the germline V gene, CDR1 is SGHTS and CDR2 is YDEGEE.

V and J are TRBV28 and TRBJ1-1, with a tentative D call TRBD1 (5 bases). This CDR3 is built from 15 residues. Germline assignment: CDR1 MDHEN and CDR2 SYDVKM. The V gene lost 3 bases and the J gene lost 3 bases, with 14 bases spanning the gap. The CDR3 region is CASSLTPDTYTEAFF. The CDR3 nucleotides read TGTGCCAGCAGTTTGACTCCGGACACCTACACTGAAGCTTTCTTT.

This chain uses TRBV5-5 with TRBJ1-1; D remains unclear. The length of the CDR3 is 14 residues. Germline assignment: CDR1 SGHKS and CDR2 YYEKEE (reference sequence). Trimming shortened V by 2 bases and J by 1 base, and 9 bases separated the two germline ends. CDR3 in amino acids: CASSFVHWNTEAFF. The CDR3 region has the DNA TGTGCCAGCAGCTTTGTTCATTGGAACACTGAAGCTTTCTTT.

V usage is TRBV9 and J usage is TRBJ2-5, with a weak D call TRBD2 (5 bases). V gave up 0 bases and J gave up 2 bases, with 11 bases separating them. Germline CDR1 is SGDLS and CDR2 is YYNGEE. This CDR3 region has 15 residues. The CDR3 DNA follows: TGTGCCAGCAGCGTAGTGGGTTCGGGACAAGAGACCCAGTACTTC. Protein product: CASSVVGSGQETQYF. Supplemented by reference TRBV9 and TRBJ2-5, the full variable domain reads DSGVTQTPKHLITATGQRVTLRCSPRSGDLSVYWYQQSLDQGLQFLIQYYNGEERAKGNILERFSAQQFPDLHSELNLSSLELGDSALYFCASSVVGSGQETQYFGPGTRLLVL.